This entry lists 21 T cell receptor beta chains sequenced from one sample in a study of human T cells and chemical hapten exposure. Time point meaning: pre-sensitization, week 0. Treatment specified: therapeutic diphenylcyclopropenone sensitization with weekly scalp DPC. MiXCR, applied by TCRdb to the RACE reads, yields one record per CDR3 protein. This table has about 120,000 distinct CDR3 sequences, approximately 13% appearing once. Here the sequenced sample was whole blood, taken in connection with sensitization to the hapten diphenylcyclopropenone (DPC). These receptors all come from a woman aged 18 to 35 with alopecia areata. Some clones in this sample may be carry-over from other donors' samples.

This clonotype was detected only a few times. This chain joins TRBV29-1 and TRBJ2-3, with D uncertain. Germline V CDR1 and CDR2: SQVTM, ANQGSEA. V was cut by 6 bases and J by 1 base, with 17 bases left in between. The CDR3 length is 15 residues. The CDR3 nucleotides read TGCAGCGTAAGTCCGTACAAGGCCCGCACAGATACGCAGTATTTT. Its protein product is CSVSPYKARTDTQYF.

This sequence joins TRBV9 and TRBJ2-7; no clear D gene. V was trimmed by 3 bases and J by 2 bases, leaving 9 bases between them. CDR3 length: 13 amino acids. Germline-derived CDR1 and CDR2 are SGDLS and YYNGEE. The CDR3 region is CASSDRFTYEQYF. Written as DNA, the CDR3 is TGTGCCAGCAGCGACCGATTTACCTACGAGCAGTACTTC.

The sample holds many counts of this clonotype. CDR3 DNA: TGTGCCAGCAGTTACGGGATAGCGGGGAAAGGCCAGTACTTC. Translation: CASSYGIAGKGQYF. This chain joins TRBV6-5 and TRBJ2-5, with 8 positions matching TRBD2. This CDR3 region has 14 residues. The ends lost 2 bases at V and 10 bases at J; junction bases unmatched: 9. Germline V gene lookup returns CDR1 MNHEY and CDR2 SVGAGI.

This clonotype was detected many times. This chain joins TRBV6-5 and TRBJ1-6; 7 nucleotides agree with TRBD1. The CDR3 extends over 14 amino acids. Germline lookup yields CDR1 MNHEY and CDR2 SVGAGI. J gave up 10 bases and V 7 bases, and 10 bases lay outside the gene matches. The CDR3 sequence is CASKYRGRLSPLHF. CDR3 coding DNA: TGTGCCAGCAAGTATAGGGGGCGACTGTCACCCCTCCACTTT.

This sequence joins TRBV5-6 and TRBJ1-4, with a weak D call TRBD1 (5 bases). Germline values: CDR1 SGHDT, CDR2 YYEEEE. The CDR3 contains 14 residues. The V end was cut by 1 base, the J end by 7 bases, with 11 bases between. CDR3 sequence (DNA): TGTGCCAGCAGCTTGCATGCCGGGGGTGAAAAACTGTTTTTT. Translation: CASSLHAGGEKLFF.

The genes are TRBV4-3 and TRBJ1-1; 7 bases are shared with TRBD1. Looked up from germline, CDR1 is LGHNA and CDR2 is YSLEER. The junction had 5 bases not matched to a gene; V was cut back by 4 bases and J by 0 bases. This CDR3 is built from 15 residues. The CDR3: CASSRDRDLNTEAFF. CDR3 DNA: TGCGCCAGCAGCCGAGACAGGGATCTGAACACTGAAGCTTTCTTT.

The rearrangement uses TRBV7-9 and TRBJ1-2, with D unclear. Germline CDR1 is SEHNR and CDR2 is FQNEAQ (reference sequence). The CDR3 spans 15 residues. V lost 4 bases and J lost 6, with 18 bases in between. CDR3 sequence (DNA): TGTGCCAGCAGCTCCTCCCCCCGGGAGAGAGATGGCTACACCTTC. The encoded protein is CASSSSPRERDGYTF.

V and J are TRBV11-1 and TRBJ1-1; D possibly corresponds to TRBD1 (5 bases). Deletions cut 0 bases from V and 10 bases from J, with 9 bases between. CDR3 length equals 12 residues. Germline V gene lookup returns CDR1 SGHAT and CDR2 FQDESV (reference sequence). CDR3 coding DNA: TGTGCCAGCAGCTTAGCCAGGGAAGGAGCTTTCTTT. This codes for CASSLAREGAFF.

The CDR3 DNA sequence: TGTGCCAGCAGTAGAACAAGGGGCAATGAAAAACTGTTTTTT. It encodes CASSRTRGNEKLFF. The chain has TRBV27 and TRBJ1-4, with D maybe TRBD1 (5 bases). This CDR3 has 14 amino acids. V lost 5 bases, J lost 5 bases, and 12 bases lay in between. The germline CDR1 and CDR2 sequences are MNHEY and SMNVEV (reference sequence).

The chain links TRBV11-2 to TRBJ1-1, with D unclear. The V gene lost 3 bases and the J gene lost 1 base, with 9 bases spanning the gap. The CDR3 runs 14 residues. Germline-derived CDR1 and CDR2 are SGHAT and FQNNGV. CDR3 DNA: TGTGCCAGCAGCTTGGGTTATGGGAACACTGAAGCTTTCTTT. Encoded protein: CASSLGYGNTEAFF.

This chain links TRBV3-1 with TRBJ1-1; D remains ambiguous. V lost 4 bases and J 6 bases, leaving 12 bases between the germline ends. From germline, CDR1 is LGHDT and CDR2 YNNKEL (reference sequence). This CDR3 has 13 residues. Here the CDR3 reads CASSRQRVAEAFF. Written as DNA, the CDR3 is TGTGCCAGCAGCCGGCAGAGGGTGGCTGAAGCTTTCTTT.

There are many counts of this clonotype. The genes are TRBV5-4 and TRBJ2-7; D is uncertain. V was pared by 5 bases and J by 5 bases, with 11 bases between. CDR1 is SGHNT and CDR2 is YYREEE in the germline V gene (reference sequence). This CDR3 has 12 amino acids. The CDR3 loop is CASSSPQNEQYF. For the CDR3, the DNA is TGTGCCAGCAGTTCGCCCCAAAACGAGCAGTACTTC.

The rearrangement joins TRBV24-1 to TRBJ2-2; D unclear. V was cut by 4 bases and J by 8 bases, with 7 bases left in between. CDR1 and CDR2 (germline): KGHDR, SFDVKD. CDR3 length: 12 residues. In DNA, the CDR3 is TGTGCCACCAGTGACACTCGGGGGGAGCTGTTTTTT. This gives the protein CATSDTRGELFF.

There are a few counts of this clonotype. The chain uses TRBV20-1 and TRBJ1-1; D gene unclear. The CDR3 has 9 residues. Germline CDR1 and CDR2: DFQATT and SNEGSKA (reference sequence). In DNA, the CDR3 is TGCAGGGGTGGGGCTGAAGCTTTCTTT. It translates to CRGGAEAFF.

The chain joins TRBV27 to TRBJ2-1; D perhaps matches TRBD2 (6 bases). This CDR3 contains 15 residues. The V end was cut by 4 bases, the J end by 6 bases, with 16 bases between. The germline V gene has CDR1 MNHEY and CDR2 SMNVEV (reference sequence). The CDR3 sequence is CASSSTSPFSNEQFF. Written as DNA, the CDR3 is TGTGCCAGCAGTTCGACTAGTCCCTTCTCCAATGAGCAGTTCTTC.

This clonotype was counted only a few times. The chain uses TRBV11-2 and TRBJ2-3; tentative D call: TRBD2 (6 bases). CDR3 length equals 14 residues. CDR1 is SGHAT and CDR2 is FQNNGV in the germline V gene. Deletions cut 3 bases from V and 2 bases from J, with 9 bases between. In nucleotides, the CDR3 is TGTGCCAGCAGCTTCGGGACTTTCACAGATACGCAGTATTTT. Protein sequence: CASSFGTFTDTQYF.

This clonotype was recorded at least ten times. The rearrangement joins TRBV18 to TRBJ1-1, with D unclear. The CDR3 length is 14 residues. The germline V and J ends were trimmed by 8 bases and 0 bases, with 13 bases remaining between them. Germline V gives CDR1 KGHSH, CDR2 LQKENI. The DNA of the CDR3 is TGTGCCAGCAGCCCCGATAGACTGAACACTGAAGCTTTCTTT. This codes for CASSPDRLNTEAFF.

This clonotype was detected a few times. The chain uses TRBV5-1 and TRBJ1-6; the D is unclear. Germline V gives CDR1 SGHRS, CDR2 YFSETQ. The V end lost 1 base, the J end lost 8 bases, and 10 bases lay between the germline ends. CDR3 length: 14 amino acids. CDR3 region: CASSLMGYDSPLHF. CDR3 nucleotides: TGCGCCAGCAGCTTGATGGGGTATGATTCACCCCTCCACTTT.

This clonotype showed up many times. The chain is built from TRBV5-5 and TRBJ2-7; maybe TRBD2 (5 bases). CDR3 length: 14 residues. With 6 bases removed from V and 2 bases from J, the gap between germline ends came to 15 bases. CDR1 and CDR2 from the germline V gene are SGHKS and YYEKEE (reference sequence). The DNA for the CDR3 is TGTGCCAGCACCCCTATGAGCGGAACCTACGAGCAGTACTTC. Translating it yields CASTPMSGTYEQYF. Looking up the rest from reference TRBV5-5 and TRBJ2-7 gives the full variable domain: DAGVTQSPTHLIKTRGQQVTLRCSPISGHKSVSWYQQVLGQGPQFIFQYYEKEERGRGNFPDRFSARQFPNYSSELNVNALLLGDSALYLCASTPMSGTYEQYFGPGTRLTVT.

This clonotype was seen only a few times. The gene calls are TRBV27 and TRBJ2-7; 7 bases are a match to TRBD1. Germline assignment: CDR1 MNHEY and CDR2 SMNVEV (reference sequence). The CDR3 loop spans 13 amino acids. V lost 6 bases to trimming and J lost 4 bases; unmatched junction nucleotides: 6. CDR3 amino acids: CASRYRGGYEQYF. DNA for the CDR3: TGTGCCAGCAGATACAGGGGTGGGTACGAGCAGTACTTC.

In its sample, this clonotype was seen a few times. The gene calls are TRBV18 and TRBJ1-5; unclear D gene. V was pared by 3 bases and J by 1 base, with 10 bases between. Looked up from germline, CDR1 is KGHSH and CDR2 is LQKENI. This CDR3 contains 15 residues. The CDR3 sequence: CASSPVVTSNQPQHF. The DNA of the CDR3 is TGTGCCAGCTCACCGGTAGTGACAAGCAATCAGCCCCAGCATTTT.